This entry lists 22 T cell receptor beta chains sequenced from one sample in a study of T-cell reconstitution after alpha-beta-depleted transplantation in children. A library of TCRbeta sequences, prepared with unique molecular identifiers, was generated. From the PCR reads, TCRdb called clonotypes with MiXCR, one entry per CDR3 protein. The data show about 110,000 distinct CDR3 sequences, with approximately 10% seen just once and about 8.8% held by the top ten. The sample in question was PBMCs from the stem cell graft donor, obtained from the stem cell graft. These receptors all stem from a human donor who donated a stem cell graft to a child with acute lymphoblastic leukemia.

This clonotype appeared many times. The CDR3 DNA reads TGTGCCACCCAAGCGGGAGGGCCTATCGAGCAGTACTTC. Its protein product is CATQAGGPIEQYF. The V and J genes are TRBV28 and TRBJ2-7, with 10 bases aligning to TRBD2. CDR3 length: 13 residues. Per germline, CDR1 MDHEN and CDR2 SYDVKM. V gave up 10 bases and J gave up 6 bases; unmatched junction bases: 9. Based on the CDR3 plus reference TRBV28 and TRBJ2-7, the full variable domain is DVKVTQSSRYLVKRTGEKVFLECVQDMDHENMFWYRQDPGLGLRLIYFSYDVKMKEKGDIPEGYSVSREKKERFSLILESASTNQTSMYLCATQAGGPIEQYFGPGTRLTVT.

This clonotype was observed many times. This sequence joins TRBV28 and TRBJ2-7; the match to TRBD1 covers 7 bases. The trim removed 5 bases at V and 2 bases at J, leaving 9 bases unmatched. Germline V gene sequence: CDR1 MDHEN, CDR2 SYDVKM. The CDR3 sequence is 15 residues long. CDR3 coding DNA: TGTGCCAGCAGTCCAGGGGGACACGCTCCCTACGAGCAGTACTTC. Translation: CASSPGGHAPYEQYF. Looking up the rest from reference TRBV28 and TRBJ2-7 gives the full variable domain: DVKVTQSSRYLVKRTGEKVFLECVQDMDHENMFWYRQDPGLGLRLIYFSYDVKMKEKGDIPEGYSVSREKKERFSLILESASTNQTSMYLCASSPGGHAPYEQYFGPGTRLTVT.

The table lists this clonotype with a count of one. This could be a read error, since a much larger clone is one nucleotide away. The CDR3 DNA reads as TGCGCCGGCAGCTATGGGGACACGGAAGCTTTCTTT. This translates into CAGSYGDTEAFF. V is TRBV5-1 and J is TRBJ1-1; a weak D match, TRBD1 (6 bases). Germline V CDR1 and CDR2: SGHRS, YFSETQ. The CDR3 runs 12 residues.

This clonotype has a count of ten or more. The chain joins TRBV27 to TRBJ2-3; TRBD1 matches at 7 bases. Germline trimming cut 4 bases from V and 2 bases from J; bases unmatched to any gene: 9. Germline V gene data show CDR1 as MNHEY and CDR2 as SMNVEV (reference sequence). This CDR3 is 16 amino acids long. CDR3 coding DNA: TGTGCCAGCAGTTCAGAGTGGGACAGAGACACAGATACGCAGTATTTT. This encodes CASSSEWDRDTDTQYF.

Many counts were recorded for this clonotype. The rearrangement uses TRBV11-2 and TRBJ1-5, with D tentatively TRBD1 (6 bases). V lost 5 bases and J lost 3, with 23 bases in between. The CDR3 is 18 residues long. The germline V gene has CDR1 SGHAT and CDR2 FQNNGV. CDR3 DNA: TGTGCCAGCAGCCCTAATCTGGGGGGCCGTACTCACAATCAGCCCCAGCATTTT. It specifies CASSPNLGGRTHNQPQHF.

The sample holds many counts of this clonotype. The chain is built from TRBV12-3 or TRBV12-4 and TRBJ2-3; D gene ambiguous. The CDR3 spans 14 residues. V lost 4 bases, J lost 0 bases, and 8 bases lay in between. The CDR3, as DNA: TGTGCCAGCAGTTCCACCGACAGCACAGATACGCAGTATTTT. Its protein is CASSSTDSTDTQYF.

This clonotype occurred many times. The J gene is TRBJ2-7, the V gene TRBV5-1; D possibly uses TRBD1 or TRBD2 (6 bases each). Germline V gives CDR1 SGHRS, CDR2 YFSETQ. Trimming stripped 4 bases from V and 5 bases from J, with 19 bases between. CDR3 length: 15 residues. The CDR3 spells CASSLSGALRNEQYF. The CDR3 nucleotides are TGCGCCAGCAGCCTTTCGGGGGCCTTGAGGAACGAGCAGTACTTC.

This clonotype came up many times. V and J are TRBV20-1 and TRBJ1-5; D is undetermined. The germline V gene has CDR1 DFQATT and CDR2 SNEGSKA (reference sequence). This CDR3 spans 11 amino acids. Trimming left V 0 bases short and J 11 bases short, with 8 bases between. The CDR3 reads CSARDRRAQHF. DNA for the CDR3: TGCAGTGCTAGAGATCGAAGAGCCCAGCATTTT.

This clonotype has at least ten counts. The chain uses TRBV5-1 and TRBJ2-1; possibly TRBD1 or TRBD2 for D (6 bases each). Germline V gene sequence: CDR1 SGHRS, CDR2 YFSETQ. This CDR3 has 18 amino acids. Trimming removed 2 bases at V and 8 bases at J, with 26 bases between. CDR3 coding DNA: TGCGCCAGCAGCTTTGGTCAGTCCGGGGGCACGGGGCGCCATGAGCAGTTCTTC. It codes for CASSFGQSGGTGRHEQFF.

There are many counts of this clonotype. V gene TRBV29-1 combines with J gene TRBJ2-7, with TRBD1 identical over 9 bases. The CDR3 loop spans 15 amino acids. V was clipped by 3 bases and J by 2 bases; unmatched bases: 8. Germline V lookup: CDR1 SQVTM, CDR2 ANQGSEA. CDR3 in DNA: TGCAGCGTTGATAATCGGGACAGGGCTACCTACGAGCAGTACTTC. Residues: CSVDNRDRATYEQYF.

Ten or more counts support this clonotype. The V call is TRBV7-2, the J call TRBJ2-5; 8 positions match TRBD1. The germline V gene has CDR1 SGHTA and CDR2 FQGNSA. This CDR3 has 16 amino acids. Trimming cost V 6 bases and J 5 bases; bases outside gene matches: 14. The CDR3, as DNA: TGTGCCAGCAGACGACGGGCAGGGGGCATGGCTGAGACCCAGTACTTC. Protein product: CASRRRAGGMAETQYF. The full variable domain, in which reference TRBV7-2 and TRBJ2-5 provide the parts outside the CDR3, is GAGVSQSPSNKVTEKGKDVELRCDPISGHTALYWYRQSLGQGLEFLIYFQGNSAPDKSGLPSDRFSAERTGGSVSTLTIQRTQQEDSAVYLCASRRRAGGMAETQYFGPGTRLLVL.

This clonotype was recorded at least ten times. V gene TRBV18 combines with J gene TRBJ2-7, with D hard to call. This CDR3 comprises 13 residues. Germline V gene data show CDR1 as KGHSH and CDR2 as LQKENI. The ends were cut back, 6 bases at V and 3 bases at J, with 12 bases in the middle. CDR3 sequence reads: CASSGYVLYEQYF. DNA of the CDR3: TGTGCCAGCTCGGGATACGTCCTCTACGAGCAGTACTTC.

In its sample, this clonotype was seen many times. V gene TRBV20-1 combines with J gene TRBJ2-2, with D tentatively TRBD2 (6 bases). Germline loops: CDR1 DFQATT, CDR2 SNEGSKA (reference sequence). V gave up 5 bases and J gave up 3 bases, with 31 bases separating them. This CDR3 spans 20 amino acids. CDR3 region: CSAHFRPKSGGKPDTGELFF. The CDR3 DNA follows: TGCAGTGCTCACTTCCGACCAAAGAGTGGGGGGAAGCCGGACACCGGGGAGCTGTTTTTT.

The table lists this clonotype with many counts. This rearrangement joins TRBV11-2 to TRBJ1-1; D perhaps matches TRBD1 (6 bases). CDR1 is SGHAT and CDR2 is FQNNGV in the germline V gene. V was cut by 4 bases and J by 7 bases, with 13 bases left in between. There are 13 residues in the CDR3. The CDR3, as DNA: TGTGCCAGCAGCTCCTCAGGGGCGGTTGAAGCTTTCTTT. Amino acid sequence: CASSSSGAVEAFF.

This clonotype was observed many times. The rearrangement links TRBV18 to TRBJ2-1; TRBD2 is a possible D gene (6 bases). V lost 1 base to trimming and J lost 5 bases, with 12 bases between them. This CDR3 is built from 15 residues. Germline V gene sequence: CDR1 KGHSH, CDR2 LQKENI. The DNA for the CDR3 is TGTGCCAGCTCACCACTTGGGGGGTACAACAATGAGCAGTTCTTC. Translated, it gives CASSPLGGYNNEQFF.

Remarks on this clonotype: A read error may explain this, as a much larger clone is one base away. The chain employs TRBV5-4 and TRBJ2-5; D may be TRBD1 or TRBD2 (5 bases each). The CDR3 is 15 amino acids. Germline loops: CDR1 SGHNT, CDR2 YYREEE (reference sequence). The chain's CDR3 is CSSSPDQGRQETQYF. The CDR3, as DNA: TGTTCCAGCAGCCCGGACCAGGGACGGCAAGAGACCCAGTACTTC.

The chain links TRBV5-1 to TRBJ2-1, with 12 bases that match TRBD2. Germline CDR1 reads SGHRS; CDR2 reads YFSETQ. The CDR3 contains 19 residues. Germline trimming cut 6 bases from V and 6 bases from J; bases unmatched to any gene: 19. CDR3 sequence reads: CASTAFPTSGGSGGNEQFF. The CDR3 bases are TGCGCCAGCACCGCCTTCCCCACTAGCGGGGGGTCCGGTGGCAATGAGCAGTTCTTC.

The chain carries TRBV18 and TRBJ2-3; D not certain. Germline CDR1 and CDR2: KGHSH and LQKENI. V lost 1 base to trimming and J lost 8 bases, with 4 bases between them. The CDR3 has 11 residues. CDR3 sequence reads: CASSPQGTQYF. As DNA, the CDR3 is TGTGCCAGCTCACCACAGGGTACGCAGTATTTT. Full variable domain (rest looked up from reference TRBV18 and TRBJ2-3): NAGVMQNPRHLVRRRGQEARLRCSPMKGHSHVYWYRQLPEEGLKFMVYLQKENIIDESGMPKERFSAEFPKEGPSILRIQQVVRGDSAAYFCASSPQGTQYFGPGTRLTVL.

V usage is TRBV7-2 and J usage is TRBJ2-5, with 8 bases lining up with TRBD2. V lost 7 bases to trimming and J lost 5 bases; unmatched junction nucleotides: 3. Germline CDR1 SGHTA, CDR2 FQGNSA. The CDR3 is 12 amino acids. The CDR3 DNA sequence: TGTGCCAGCACGCCGGGAGGGGAGACCCAGTACTTC. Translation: CASTPGGETQYF.

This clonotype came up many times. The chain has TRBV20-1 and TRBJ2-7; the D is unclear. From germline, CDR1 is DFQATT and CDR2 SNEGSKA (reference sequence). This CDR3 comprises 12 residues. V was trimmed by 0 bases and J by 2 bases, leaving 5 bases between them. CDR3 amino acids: CSAREITYEQYF. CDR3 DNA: TGCAGTGCTAGAGAAATCACCTACGAGCAGTACTTC.

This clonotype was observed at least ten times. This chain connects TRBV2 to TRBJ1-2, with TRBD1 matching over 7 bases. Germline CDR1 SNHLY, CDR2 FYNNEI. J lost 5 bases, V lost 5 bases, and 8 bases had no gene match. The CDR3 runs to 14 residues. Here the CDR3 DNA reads TGTGCCAGCAGTCCGGACAGGTTTGGGTATGGCTACACCTTC. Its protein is CASSPDRFGYGYTF.

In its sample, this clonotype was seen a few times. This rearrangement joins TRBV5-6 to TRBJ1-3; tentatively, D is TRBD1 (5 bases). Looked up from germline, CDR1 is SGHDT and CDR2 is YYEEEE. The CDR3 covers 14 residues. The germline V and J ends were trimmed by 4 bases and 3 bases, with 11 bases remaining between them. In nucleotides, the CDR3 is TGTGCCAGCAGCCAGGGCGGAGGTGGAAACACCATATATTTT. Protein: CASSQGGGGNTIYF.